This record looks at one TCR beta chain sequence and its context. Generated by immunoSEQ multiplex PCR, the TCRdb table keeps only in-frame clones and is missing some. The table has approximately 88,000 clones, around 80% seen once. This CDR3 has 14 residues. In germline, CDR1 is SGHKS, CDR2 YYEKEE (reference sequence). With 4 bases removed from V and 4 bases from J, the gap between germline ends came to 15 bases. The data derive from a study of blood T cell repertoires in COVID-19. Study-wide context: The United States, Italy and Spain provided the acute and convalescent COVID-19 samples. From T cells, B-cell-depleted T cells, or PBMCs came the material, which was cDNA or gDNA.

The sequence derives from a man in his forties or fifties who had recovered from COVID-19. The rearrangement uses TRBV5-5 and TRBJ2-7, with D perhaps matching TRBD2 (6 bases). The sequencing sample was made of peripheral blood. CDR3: CASSEGEGRYEQYF. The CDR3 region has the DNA TGTGCCAGCAGCGAGGGCGAGGGGAGGTACGAGCAGTACTTC.